This TCR beta chain was identified during a study of early T cells in non-severe SARS-CoV-2 infection listed by TCRdb under 2021. Regarding the research as a whole: Because TCR sequencing was done on bulk RNA from unsorted whole blood, the alpha and beta chains could not be paired.

The library was generated by 5' RACE. Reads for this sample came from a NextSeq 500. Unique molecular identifiers were attached to individual cDNA molecules in the TCR library protocol so that sequencing error and PCR bias could be corrected. Both TCR alpha and beta chains were sequenced, and tight co-correlation was observed between alpha and beta sequence abundances in each sample. Per the source publication's procedure: Decombinator V4 was used to annotate the V gene, J gene and CDR3 of the TCR sequences. TCRs were defined as expanded if a significant change between any two time points was detected under a Poisson model with p below 0.0001. TCR abundances were normalised to the total number of TCRs sequenced per sample and were expressed as counts per million. MAIT TCRs were defined by TRAV1-2 paired with TRAJ12, TRAJ20 or TRAJ33, and iNKT TCRs by TRAV10 paired with TRAJ18. VDJdb, accessed 1 November 2021, was searched for CMV, EBV and SARS-CoV-2 annotated TCRs, with TCRs annotated for multiple antigens excluded. Clones were called with MiXCR by TCRdb after fastp trimmed the public reads at Q25, and only in-frame beta chains were retained. Each CDR3 protein appears once, grouped with its most common genes and DNA. The V and J calls and clone size come from TCRdb's table, not from the authors' own analysis. In all, the sample holds 95,000 to 110,000 distinct CDR3 sequences, and around 10% of those were seen once. About 7.6% of the sample rests with the top ten.

Set within a cohort of healthcare workers in London, UK, this nested case-control study involved weekly PCR testing of nasopharyngeal swabs along with blood sampling. Healthcare workers were enrolled in the week of the UK lockdown, from 23 to 31 March 2020, and were followed every week for up to roughly 16 weeks. The CDR3 covers 12 residues, taking in both the cysteine and the phenylalanine. CDR3 DNA is the only sequence kept; it has 36 bases, read in frame from the first base. CDR1 and CDR2 are read off the germline V gene (reference sequence) as DFQATT and SNEGSKA. Turning to this clonotype: It has no known antigen specificity. A much bigger clone sits one base away, suggesting this may be a read error.

Paper-wide results and their limitations: VDJdb matching was skewed toward anti-spike CD8 responses and likely underestimated virus-specific expansions by missing private and CD4 specificities.

The TCR was taken from an adult who was a healthcare worker with PCR-confirmed SARS-CoV-2 infection or an uninfected control (not recorded which). The material sequenced was whole blood. The sequence joins TRBV20-1 to TRBJ2-3; the D gene assignment is ambiguous. The nucleotides read TGCAGTGCTGCCCCACCCACAGATACGGAGTATTTT. The resulting protein is CSAAPPTDTEYF.